Presented here are 12 T cell receptor beta chains from one specimen sequenced in a study of blood T cells in healthy people across ages. Sample-barcoded 5' priming and a J-beta primer mix drove a second PCR of roughly 7 to 11 cycles. TCRdb analysed the 5' RACE reads with MiXCR anew, one entry per CDR3 protein. The sample gives more than 650,000 distinct CDR3 sequences, about a fifth of which show up once; under 25% is in the top ten. Specimen: blood. All receptors come from a man in his 70s in good health.

The CDR3 protein is CSASRAEQFF. CDR3 DNA: TGCAGTGCCTCCAGGGCGGAGCAGTTCTTC. The genes are TRBV20-1 and TRBJ2-1; weak D call: TRBD1 (5 bases). V was pared by 6 bases and J by 10 bases, with 10 bases between. This CDR3 is built from 10 residues. CDR1 DFQATT and CDR2 SNEGSKA come from the germline V gene (reference sequence).

This clonotype has only a few counts. The chain links TRBV29-1 to TRBJ1-4, with D possibly being TRBD1 (6 bases). Germline CDR1 SQVTM, CDR2 ANQGSEA. V was clipped by 7 bases and J by 7 bases, with 16 bases between them. This CDR3 comprises 13 residues. The CDR3 DNA is TGCAGCGCCGGACGGGGGCCGAGTGAAAAACTGTTTTTT. It translates to CSAGRGPSEKLFF.

The rearrangement joins TRBV12-3 or TRBV12-4 to TRBJ1-1; D may be TRBD1 (6 bases). CDR3 length: 12 amino acids. V was cut by 4 bases and J by 9 bases, with 12 bases left in between. The CDR3 sequence is CASSSQGYQAFF. DNA of the CDR3: TGTGCCAGCAGTTCGCAGGGGTATCAAGCTTTCTTT.

The chain has TRBV28 and TRBJ1-1; 8 bases agree with TRBD1. The germline V gene has CDR1 MDHEN and CDR2 SYDVKM. The CDR3 is made up of 17 amino acids. Trimming at V came to 0 bases and at J to 0 bases, leaving 6 bases not matched to a gene. CDR3 residues: CASSLWVTGGMNTEAFF. Here the CDR3 DNA reads TGTGCCAGCAGTTTATGGGTCACAGGGGGGATGAACACTGAAGCTTTCTTT.

This clonotype occurred a few times. The gene calls are TRBV5-1 and TRBJ2-6; no clear D gene. V lost 2 bases to trimming and J lost 1 base, with 7 bases between them. The CDR3 loop spans 15 amino acids. The germline V gene encodes CDR1 SGHRS and CDR2 YFSETQ. CDR3 sequence reads: CASSLEESGANVLTF. For the CDR3, the DNA is TGCGCCAGCAGCTTAGAAGAGTCTGGGGCCAACGTCCTGACTTTC.

This clonotype has more than one count but fewer than ten. The chain carries TRBV2 and TRBJ2-1; D ambiguous. The DNA end is a closer match to TRBJ2-7, so the J assignment may be wrong. The CDR3 covers 14 residues. Germline CDR1 is SNHLY and CDR2 is FYNNEI. The CDR3 loop reads CASRHGVTPYEQYF. The CDR3 coding sequence is TGTGCCAGCCGGCATGGGGTAACCCCCTACGAGCAGTACTTC.

This chain joins TRBV7-9 and TRBJ2-7, with D perhaps matching TRBD1 (5 bases). Trimming removed 5 bases at V and 7 bases at J, with 15 bases between. The CDR3 runs to 13 residues. Germline V CDR1 and CDR2: SEHNR, FQNEAQ (reference sequence). The CDR3 sequence is CASSPPPNREQYF. The CDR3 coding sequence is TGTGCCAGCAGCCCTCCGCCTAACAGGGAGCAGTACTTC.

The sample holds a few counts of this clonotype. The rearrangement links TRBV5-1 to TRBJ2-1, with TRBD2 identical over 9 bases. Losses at the gene ends were 0 bases for V and 2 bases for J; bases not matched to a gene: 15. The CDR3 consists of 20 residues. Germline values: CDR1 SGHRS, CDR2 YFSETQ. The CDR3 DNA reads TGCGCCAGCAGCTTGGCAGCAATGCCGGTAGCGGGAGATGCCTACAATGAGCAGTTCTTC. As protein: CASSLAAMPVAGDAYNEQFF.

This CDR3 reads CASSLDHSPNEKLFF. In DNA form, the CDR3 reads TGTGCCAGCAGCTTAGATCACAGCCCTAATGAAAAACTGTTTTTT. This chain links TRBV7-8 with TRBJ1-4; D remains unclear. Germline values: CDR1 SGHVS, CDR2 FQNEAQ. Trimming removed 1 base from V and 3 bases from J, with 9 bases in between. This CDR3 spans 15 amino acids. Using reference TRBV7-8 and TRBJ1-4 for the parts outside the CDR3, the full variable domain is GAGVSQSPRYKVAKRGQDVALRCDPISGHVSLFWYQQALGQGPEFLTYFQNEAQLDKSGLPSDRFFAERPEGSVSTLKIQRTQQEDSAVYLCASSLDHSPNEKLFFGSGTQLSVL.

V gene TRBV12-3 or TRBV12-4 combines with J gene TRBJ2-3; no clear D. CDR3 length equals 14 residues. V was shortened by 8 bases and J by 8 bases, with 20 bases between the two germline ends. The CDR3 nucleotides read TGTGCCAGCGTACCTCTGGCGGAGTTTGGTACGCAGTATTTT. It encodes CASVPLAEFGTQYF.

This clonotype was picked up one time. This chain links TRBV9 with TRBJ2-2; TRBD1 matches at 10 bases. CDR1 and CDR2 from the germline V gene are SGDLS and YYNGEE. With 4 bases clipped from V and 5 bases from J, the junction kept 8 bases outside the gene matches. This CDR3 spans 16 amino acids. The CDR3 DNA follows: TGTGCCAGCAGCACCCGTGGGACAGGGGAAACCGGGGAGCTGTTTTTT. Amino acid sequence: CASSTRGTGETGELFF.

This clonotype was counted ten times or more. This chain uses TRBV7-6 with TRBJ2-5, with 7 bases matching TRBD2. CDR3 length: 16 amino acids. CDR1 is SGHVS and CDR2 is FNYEAQ in the germline V gene. Trimming removed 1 base from V and 3 bases from J; junction bases left unmatched: 8. The CDR3 reads CASSLVVSSGKETQYF. In DNA, the CDR3 is TGTGCCAGCAGCTTAGTTGTGTCTAGCGGAAAAGAGACCCAGTACTTC.